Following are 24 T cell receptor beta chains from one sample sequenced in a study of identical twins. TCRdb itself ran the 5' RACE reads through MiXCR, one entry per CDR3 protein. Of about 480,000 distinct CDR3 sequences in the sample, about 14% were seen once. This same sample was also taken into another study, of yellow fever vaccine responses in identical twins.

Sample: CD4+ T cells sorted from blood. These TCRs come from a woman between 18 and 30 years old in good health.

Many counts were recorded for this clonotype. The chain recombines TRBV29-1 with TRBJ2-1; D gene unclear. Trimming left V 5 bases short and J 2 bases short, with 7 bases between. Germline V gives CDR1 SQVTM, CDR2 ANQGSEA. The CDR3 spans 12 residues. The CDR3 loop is CSVRTTYNEQFF. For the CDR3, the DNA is TGCAGCGTTAGGACGACCTACAATGAGCAGTTCTTC.

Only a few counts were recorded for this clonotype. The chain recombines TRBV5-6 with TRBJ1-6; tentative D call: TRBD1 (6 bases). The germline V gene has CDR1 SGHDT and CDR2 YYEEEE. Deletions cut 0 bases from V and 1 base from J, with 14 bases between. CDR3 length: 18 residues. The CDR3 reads CASSLATGTSSYNSPLHF. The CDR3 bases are TGTGCCAGCAGCTTGGCCACAGGGACTTCATCCTATAATTCACCCCTCCACTTT.

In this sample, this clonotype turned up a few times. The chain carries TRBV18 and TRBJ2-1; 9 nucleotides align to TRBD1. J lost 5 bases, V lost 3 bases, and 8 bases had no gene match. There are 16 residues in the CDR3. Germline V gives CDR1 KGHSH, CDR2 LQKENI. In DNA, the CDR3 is TGTGCCAGCTCACCCCGGGGACAGGGTGGAGACAATGAGCAGTTCTTC. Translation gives CASSPRGQGGDNEQFF.

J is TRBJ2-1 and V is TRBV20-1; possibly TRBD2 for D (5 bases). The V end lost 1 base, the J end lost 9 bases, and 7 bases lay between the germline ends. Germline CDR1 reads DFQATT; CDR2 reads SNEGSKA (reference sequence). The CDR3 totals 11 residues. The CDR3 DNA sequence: TGCAGTGCTAGAGCGGGGAGTGAGCAGTTCTTC. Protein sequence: CSARAGSEQFF.

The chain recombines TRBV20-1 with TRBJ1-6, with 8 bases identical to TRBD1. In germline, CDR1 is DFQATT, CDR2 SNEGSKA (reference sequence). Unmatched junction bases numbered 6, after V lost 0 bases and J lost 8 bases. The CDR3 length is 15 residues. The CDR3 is CSARDVDRADSPLHF. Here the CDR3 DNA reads TGCAGTGCTAGAGATGTGGACAGGGCTGATTCACCCCTCCACTTT.

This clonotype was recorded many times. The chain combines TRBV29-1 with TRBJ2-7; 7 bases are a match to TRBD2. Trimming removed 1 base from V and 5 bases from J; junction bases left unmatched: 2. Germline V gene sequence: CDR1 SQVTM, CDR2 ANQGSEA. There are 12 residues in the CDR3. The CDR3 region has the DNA TGCAGCGTTGAAGCTAGCGGAAACGAGCAGTACTTC. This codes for CSVEASGNEQYF.

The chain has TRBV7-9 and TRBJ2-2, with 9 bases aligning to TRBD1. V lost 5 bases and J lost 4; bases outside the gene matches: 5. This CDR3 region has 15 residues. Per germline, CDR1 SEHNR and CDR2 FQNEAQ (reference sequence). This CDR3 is CASSPDRGATGELFF. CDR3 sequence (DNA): TGTGCCAGCAGCCCGGACAGGGGTGCCACCGGGGAGCTGTTTTTT.

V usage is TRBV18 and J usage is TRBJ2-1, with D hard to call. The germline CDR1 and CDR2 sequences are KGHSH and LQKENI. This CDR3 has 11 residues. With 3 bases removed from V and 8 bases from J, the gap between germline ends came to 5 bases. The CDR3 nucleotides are TGTGCCAGCTCACCTCTAGATGAGCAGTTCTTC. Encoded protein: CASSPLDEQFF.

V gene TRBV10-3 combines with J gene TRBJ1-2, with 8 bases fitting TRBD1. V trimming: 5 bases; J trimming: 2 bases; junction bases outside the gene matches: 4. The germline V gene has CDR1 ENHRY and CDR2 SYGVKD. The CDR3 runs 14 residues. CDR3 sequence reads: CAISTGQGNYGYTF. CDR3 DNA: TGTGCCATCAGTACCGGACAGGGAAACTATGGCTACACCTTC.

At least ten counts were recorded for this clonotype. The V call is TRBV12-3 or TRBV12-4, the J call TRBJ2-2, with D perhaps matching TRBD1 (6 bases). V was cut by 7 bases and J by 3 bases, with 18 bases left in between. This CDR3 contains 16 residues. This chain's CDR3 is CASNQGQRGDTGELFF. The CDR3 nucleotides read TGTGCCAGCAATCAGGGACAAAGGGGCGACACCGGGGAGCTGTTTTTT.

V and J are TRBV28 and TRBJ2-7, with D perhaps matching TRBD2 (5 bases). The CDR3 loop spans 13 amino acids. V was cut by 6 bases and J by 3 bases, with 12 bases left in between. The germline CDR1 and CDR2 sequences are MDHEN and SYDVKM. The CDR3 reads CASRATTNYEQYF. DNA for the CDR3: TGTGCCAGCAGAGCGACTACGAACTACGAGCAGTACTTC. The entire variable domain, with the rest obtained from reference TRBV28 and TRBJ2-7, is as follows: DVKVTQSSRYLVKRTGEKVFLECVQDMDHENMFWYRQDPGLGLRLIYFSYDVKMKEKGDIPEGYSVSREKKERFSLILESASTNQTSMYLCASRATTNYEQYFGPGTRLTVT.

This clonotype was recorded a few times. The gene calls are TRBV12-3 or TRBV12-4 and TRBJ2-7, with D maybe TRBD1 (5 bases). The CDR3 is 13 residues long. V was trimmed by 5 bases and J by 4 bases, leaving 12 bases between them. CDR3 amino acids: CASSVSRAYEQYF. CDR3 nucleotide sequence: TGTGCCAGCAGTGTTAGCAGGGCGTACGAGCAGTACTTC.

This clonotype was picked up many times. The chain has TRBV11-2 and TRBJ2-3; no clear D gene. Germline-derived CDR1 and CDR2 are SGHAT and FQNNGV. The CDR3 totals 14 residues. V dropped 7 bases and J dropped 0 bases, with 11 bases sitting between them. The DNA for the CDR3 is TGTGCCAGCACCGGCGGCACTAGCACAGATACGCAGTATTTT. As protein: CASTGGTSTDTQYF.

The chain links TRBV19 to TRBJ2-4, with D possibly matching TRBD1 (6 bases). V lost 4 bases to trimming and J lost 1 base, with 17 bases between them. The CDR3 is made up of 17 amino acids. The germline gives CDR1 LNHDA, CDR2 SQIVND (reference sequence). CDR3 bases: TGTGCCAGTAGTACACGACAGGCTCTTTTGGCCAAAAACATTCAGTACTTC. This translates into CASSTRQALLAKNIQYF. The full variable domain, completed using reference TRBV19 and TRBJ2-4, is DGGITQSPKYLFRKEGQNVTLSCEQNLNHDAMYWYRQDPGQGLRLIYYSQIVNDFQKGDIAEGYSVSREKKESFPLTVTSAQKNPTAFYLCASSTRQALLAKNIQYFGAGTRLSVL.

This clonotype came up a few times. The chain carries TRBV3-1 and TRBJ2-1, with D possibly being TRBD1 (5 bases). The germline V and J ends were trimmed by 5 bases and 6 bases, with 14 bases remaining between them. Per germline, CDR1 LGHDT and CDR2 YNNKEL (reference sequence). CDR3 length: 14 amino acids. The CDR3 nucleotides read TGTGCCAGCAGCAATTTGGGGCTAGGCAATGAGCAGTTCTTC. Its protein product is CASSNLGLGNEQFF.

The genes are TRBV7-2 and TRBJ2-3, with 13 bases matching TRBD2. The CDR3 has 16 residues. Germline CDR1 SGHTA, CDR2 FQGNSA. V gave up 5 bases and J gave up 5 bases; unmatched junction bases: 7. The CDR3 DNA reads TGTGCCAGCAGCCCGTGGACTAGCGGGAGTAAAGATACGCAGTATTTT. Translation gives CASSPWTSGSKDTQYF.

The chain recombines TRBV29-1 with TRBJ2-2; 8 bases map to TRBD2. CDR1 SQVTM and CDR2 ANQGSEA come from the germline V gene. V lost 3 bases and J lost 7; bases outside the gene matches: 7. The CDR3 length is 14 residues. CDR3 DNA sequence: TGCAGCGTTGATTGGCCTAGCGGGTACGGGGAGCTGTTTTTT. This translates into CSVDWPSGYGELFF.

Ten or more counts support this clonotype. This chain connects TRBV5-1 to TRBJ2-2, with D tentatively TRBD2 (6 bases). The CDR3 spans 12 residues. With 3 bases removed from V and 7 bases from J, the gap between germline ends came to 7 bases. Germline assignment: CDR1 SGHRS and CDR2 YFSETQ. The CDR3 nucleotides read TGCGCCAGCAGCTCGGGGGTCGGGGAGCTGTTTTTT. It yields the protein CASSSGVGELFF.

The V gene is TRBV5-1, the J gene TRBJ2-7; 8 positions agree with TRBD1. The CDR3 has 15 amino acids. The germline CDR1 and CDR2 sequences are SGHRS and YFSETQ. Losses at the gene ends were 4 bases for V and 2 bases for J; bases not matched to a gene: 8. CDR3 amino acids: CASSPETTGAYEQYF. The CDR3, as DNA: TGCGCCAGCAGCCCCGAAACGACAGGGGCCTACGAGCAGTACTTC.

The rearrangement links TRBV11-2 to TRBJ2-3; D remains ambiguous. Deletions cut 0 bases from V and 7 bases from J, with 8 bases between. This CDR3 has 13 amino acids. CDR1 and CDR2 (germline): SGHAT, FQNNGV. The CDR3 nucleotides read TGTGCCAGCAGCTTAGATCATGGGAATACGCAGTATTTT. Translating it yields CASSLDHGNTQYF. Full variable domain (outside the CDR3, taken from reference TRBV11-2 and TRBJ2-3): EAGVAQSPRYKIIEKRQSVAFWCNPISGHATLYWYQQILGQGPKLLIQFQNNGVVDDSQLPKDRFSAERLKGVDSTLKIQPAKLEDSAVYLCASSLDHGNTQYFGPGTRLTVL.

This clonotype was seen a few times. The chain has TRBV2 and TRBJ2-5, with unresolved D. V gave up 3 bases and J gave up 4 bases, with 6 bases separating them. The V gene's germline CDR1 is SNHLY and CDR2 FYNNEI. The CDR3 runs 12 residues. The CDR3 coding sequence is TGTGCCAGCAGTGAGACGGGAGAGACCCAGTACTTC. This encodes CASSETGETQYF. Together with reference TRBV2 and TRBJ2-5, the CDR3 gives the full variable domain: EPEVTQTPSHQVTQMGQEVILRCVPISNHLYFYWYRQILGQKVEFLVSFYNNEISEKSEIFDDQFSVERPDGSNFTLKIRSTKLEDSAMYFCASSETGETQYFGPGTRLLVL.

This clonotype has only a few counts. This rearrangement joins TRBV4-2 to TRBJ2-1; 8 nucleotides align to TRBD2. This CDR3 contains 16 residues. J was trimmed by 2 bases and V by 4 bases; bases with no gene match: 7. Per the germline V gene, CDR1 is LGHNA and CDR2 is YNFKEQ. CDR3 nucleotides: TGTGCCAGCAGCCTCCTTGTAGCGGGAACCTACAATGAGCAGTTCTTC. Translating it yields CASSLLVAGTYNEQFF.

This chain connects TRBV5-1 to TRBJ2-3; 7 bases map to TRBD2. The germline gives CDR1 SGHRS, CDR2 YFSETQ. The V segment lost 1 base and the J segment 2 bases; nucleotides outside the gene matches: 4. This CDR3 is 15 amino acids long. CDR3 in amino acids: CASSLRGGATDTQYF. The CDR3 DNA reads TGCGCCAGCAGCTTGCGGGGAGGGGCCACAGATACGCAGTATTTT.

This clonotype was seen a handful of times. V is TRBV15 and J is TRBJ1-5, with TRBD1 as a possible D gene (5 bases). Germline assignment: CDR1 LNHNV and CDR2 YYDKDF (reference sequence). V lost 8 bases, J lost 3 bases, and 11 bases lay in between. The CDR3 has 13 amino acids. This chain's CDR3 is CATSRGLNQPQHF. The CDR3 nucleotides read TGTGCCACCTCCCGGGGCCTCAATCAGCCCCAGCATTTT.